These T cell receptor beta chains were read from a single sample in a study of blood T cell repertoires in COVID-19. Clones were sequenced by immunoSEQ multiplex PCR, and TCRdb holds only the in-frame ones, with some missing. The profile shows about 73,000 clones, about four fifths of them singletons. Material: peripheral blood. The receptors derive from an older woman with acute or convalescent COVID-19. The CDR3 runs from the conserved cysteine through the conserved F or W. A D gene is named only where the DNA matches it firmly. Clone size is stated in some rows and not others, as once, few, many or a class when expanded.

len,abundance,d_gene,v_gene,j_gene,CDR3aa,CDR3nt
15,NA,NA,TRBV28,TRBJ1-1,CASSPQQGWITEAFF,TGTGCCAGCAGTCCGCAGCAGGGATGGATCACTGAAGCTTTCTTT
16,NA,NA,TRBV6-2/TRBV6-3,TRBJ2-7,CASSYQVGRGSYEQYF,TGTGCCAGCAGTTACCAGGTTGGCAGGGGCTCCTACGAGCAGTACTTC
10,NA,NA,TRBV27,TRBJ2-7,CARLAYEQYF,TGTGCCAGATTAGCCTACGAGCAGTACTTC
14,NA,NA,TRBV3-1/TRBV3-2,TRBJ2-5,CASSQVHQEETQYF,TGTGCCAGCAGCCAAGTTCATCAGGAAGAGACCCAGTACTTC
17,NA,TRBD2,TRBV4-1,TRBJ2-3,CASSQGLAPLTTDTQYF,TGCGCCAGCAGCCAAGGACTAGCGCCCTTAACCACAGATACGCAGTATTTT
14,NA,NA,TRBV28,TRBJ2-7,CASSRPLSRDEQYF,TGTGCCAGCAGTCGACCCCTTAGTCGGGACGAGCAGTACTTC
14,NA,NA,TRBV2,TRBJ1-3,CASSSSGRGNTIYF,TGTGCCAGCAGTTCGTCAGGCAGGGGAAACACCATATATTTT
16,NA,TRBD1,TRBV4-1,TRBJ1-4,CASSQGDRGRLEKLFF,TGCGCCAGCAGCCAAGGGGACAGGGGGCGATTAGAAAAACTGTTTTTT
16,once,TRBD2,TRBV11-2,TRBJ2-2,CASSPTQRGYVGELFF,TGTGCCAGCAGCCCTACCCAGCGGGGGTACGTCGGGGAGCTGTTTTTT
14,NA,NA,TRBV18,TRBJ1-2,CASSPPGGSGGYTF,TGTGCCAGCTCACCACCGGGGGGATCGGGCGGCTACACCTTC
12,NA,NA,TRBV6-5,TRBJ1-1,CASRGSIAEAFF,TGTGCCTCTAGGGGGAGTATAGCTGAAGCTTTCTTT
15,NA,NA,TRBV5-6,TRBJ2-7,CASSSNRGAPYEQYF,TGTGCCAGCAGCTCGAACCGTGGGGCCCCCTACGAGCAGTACTTC
12,few,NA,TRBV29-1,TRBJ1-3,CSVGREGNTIYF,TGCAGCGTTGGCAGGGAGGGTAACACCATATATTTT
15,NA,NA,TRBV24-1,TRBJ2-2,CATSRDTIFTGELFF,TGTGCCACCAGTCGGGACACGATCTTTACCGGGGAGCTGTTTTTT
16,few,NA,TRBV24-1,TRBJ1-4,CATSASGGGAPEKLFF,TGTGCCACCAGTGCTTCCGGCGGGGGGGCCCCTGAAAAACTGTTTTTT
20,NA,TRBD2,TRBV6-1,TRBJ2-5,CASSAPDPGLAGHNEETQYF,TGTGCCAGCAGTGCCCCGGATCCGGGACTAGCGGGCCACAATGAAGAGACCCAGTACTTC
13,NA,NA,TRBV19,TRBJ2-3,CASAAEHTDTQYF,TGTGCCAGTGCGGCAGAACACACAGATACGCAGTATTTT
13,NA,NA,TRBV10-3,TRBJ1-2,CAIRPDRDYGYTF,TGTGCCATCAGGCCTGACAGAGATTATGGCTACACCTTC
13,few,TRBD1,TRBV7-9,TRBJ1-2,CASSFRGAQGYTF,TGTGCCAGCAGCTTCAGGGGGGCGCAAGGCTACACCTTC
12,NA,NA,TRBV18,TRBJ1-1,CASSSPAGGAFF,TGTGCCAGCTCATCCCCGGCCGGGGGTGCTTTCTTT
15,many,NA,TRBV9,TRBJ2-7,CASSEAPTRAHEQYF,TGTGCCAGCAGCGAGGCCCCAACTAGGGCCCACGAGCAGTACTTC
14,once,NA,TRBV2,TRBJ1-1,CASSERLENTEAFF,TGTGCCAGCAGTGAGAGGCTTGAGAACACTGAAGCTTTCTTT
18,NA,NA,TRBV3-1/TRBV3-2,TRBJ1-6,CASSQDLAGSYYNSPLHF,TGTGCCAGCAGCCAAGATCTCGCAGGTAGTTACTATAATTCACCCCTCCACTTT
16,few,TRBD1,TRBV5-4,TRBJ2-3,CASSLGTGGRADTQYF,TGTGCCAGCAGCTTGGGAACAGGGGGAAGAGCAGATACGCAGTATTTT
15,NA,TRBD2,TRBV20-1,TRBJ2-1,CSASRAGVSYNEQFF,TGCAGTGCTAGTAGGGCGGGAGTGTCGTACAATGAGCAGTTCTTC
15,NA,NA,TRBV7-2,TRBJ1-5,CASSLASTSNQPQHF,TGTGCCAGCAGCTTAGCCAGTACTAGCAATCAGCCCCAGCATTTT
12,NA,NA,TRBV6-2/TRBV6-3,TRBJ2-5,CASSPLQRTQYF,TGTGCCAGCAGTCCACTCCAGCGGACCCAGTACTTC
15,NA,NA,TRBV28,TRBJ1-1,CASRGTGTGNTEAFF,TGTGCCAGCAGAGGGACCGGGACTGGGAACACTGAAGCTTTCTTT
14,many,TRBD1,TRBV6-5,TRBJ1-2,CASSYTGQGASYTF,TGTGCCAGCAGTTACACGGGACAGGGGGCGAGCTACACCTTC